This T cell receptor (beta chain) stems from a study of early T cells in non-severe SARS-CoV-2 infection. Overall study: Chains from this unsorted whole-blood bulk RNA could not be paired.

Germline V gene sequence: CDR1 MNHEY, CDR2 SVGAGI. The CDR3 consists of 16 residues. With V trimmed by 3 bases and J by 4 bases, 6 bases remained unmatched. General study points: Database matching using VDJdb favored anti-spike CD8 responses, with private and CD4 specificities left missing.

This clonotype showed up just a few times. What it binds is unknown. Each single cDNA molecule received a unique molecular identifier. Each CDR3 protein is one row after TCRdb ran MiXCR on the 5' RACE reads. The sample lists 60,000 to 75,000 distinct CDR3 sequences, 10% to 15% seen once, with around 1.4% in the top ten. The genes are TRBV6-5 and TRBJ2-1; TRBD2 aligns across 10 bases. The TCR sequence derives from an adult who was a healthcare worker with PCR-confirmed SARS-CoV-2 infection or an uninfected control (not recorded which). Material: whole blood, obtained at baseline. This CDR3 reads CASSYSGTSVYNEQFF. The DNA for the CDR3 is TGTGCCAGCAGTTATTCCGGGACTAGCGTATACAATGAGCAGTTCTTC.